This entry lists 32 T cell receptor beta chains sequenced from one sample in a study of T cell responses to AZD1222 COVID-19 vaccine. The data were produced by immunoSEQ multiplex PCR, yet TCRdb's version contains in-frame clones alone and is incomplete. Of some 200,000 clones listed, roughly 88% are singletons. The sequenced sample was peripheral blood, obtained on day 0 of AZD1222 vaccination. These receptors originate from an adult in good health.

The CDR3 here is CASRVTQGNNSPLHF. In DNA, the CDR3 is TGTGCCAGCAGGGTAACACAGGGAAATAATTCACCCCTCCACTTT. The V gene is TRBV7-9, the J gene TRBJ1-6, with D maybe TRBD1 (6 bases). Between the trimmed V and J ends, which lost 6 bases and 5 bases, there was a span of 14 bases. Germline values: CDR1 SEHNR, CDR2 FQNEAQ (reference sequence). The CDR3 has 15 amino acids.

This rearrangement joins TRBV6-6 to TRBJ2-1, with 7 nucleotides matching TRBD2. The germline V gene has CDR1 MNHNY and CDR2 SVGAGI (reference sequence). The CDR3 has 17 residues. With 5 bases clipped from V and 4 bases from J, the junction kept 14 bases outside the gene matches. Here the CDR3 DNA reads TGTGCCAGCAGTCGAAGAGCTCCGGGACTACCATACAATGAGCAGTTCTTC. Its protein is CASSRRAPGLPYNEQFF.

V usage is TRBV6-2 or TRBV6-3 and J usage is TRBJ2-1; 10 nucleotides agree with TRBD1. Germline CDR1 reads MNHEY; CDR2 reads SVGEGT. The CDR3 totals 20 residues. V was clipped by 3 bases and J by 8 bases; unmatched bases: 22. The CDR3 here is CASSYLLGQGTLVSVDEQFF. CDR3 DNA: TGTGCCAGCAGTTATCTCTTGGGACAGGGGACGTTGGTCTCAGTCGATGAGCAGTTCTTC.

V and J are TRBV6-1 and TRBJ2-2; 13 nucleotides line up with TRBD2. Losses at the gene ends were 4 bases for V and 1 base for J; bases not matched to a gene: 12. CDR3 length: 20 amino acids. Germline V lookup: CDR1 MNHNS, CDR2 SASEGT. The DNA for the CDR3 is TGTGCCAGCAGTGTGTTACTAGCGGGGGGGCGGATTGTGAACACCGGGGAGCTGTTTTTT. Protein: CASSVLLAGGRIVNTGELFF.

This chain uses TRBV9 with TRBJ2-3; no reliable D call. V was cut by 7 bases and J by 1 base, with 13 bases left in between. This CDR3 is built from 14 residues. The germline CDR1 and CDR2 sequences are SGDLS and YYNGEE. The chain's CDR3 is CASQTGFGTDTQYF. In DNA form, the CDR3 reads TGTGCCAGCCAGACTGGGTTTGGCACAGATACGCAGTATTTT. Combining the CDR3 with reference TRBV9 and TRBJ2-3 gives the whole variable domain DSGVTQTPKHLITATGQRVTLRCSPRSGDLSVYWYQQSLDQGLQFLIQYYNGEERAKGNILERFSAQQFPDLHSELNLSSLELGDSALYFCASQTGFGTDTQYFGPGTRLTVL.

This chain joins TRBV6-5 and TRBJ1-1; D is unclear. V gave up 2 bases and J gave up 0 bases, with 7 bases separating them. Per the germline V gene, CDR1 is MNHEY and CDR2 is SVGAGI. This CDR3 is 14 amino acids long. The CDR3 sequence: CASSYGAVNTEAFF. The CDR3 DNA sequence: TGTGCCAGCAGTTACGGTGCCGTGAACACTGAAGCTTTCTTT.

The J gene is TRBJ2-1, the V gene TRBV5-1, with TRBD2 matching 7 bases. Per the germline V gene, CDR1 is SGHRS and CDR2 is YFSETQ. Trimming removed 4 bases from V and 2 bases from J; junction bases left unmatched: 3. The CDR3 totals 14 residues. CDR3 sequence reads: CASSQLATYNEQFF. The CDR3 DNA follows: TGCGCCAGCAGCCAACTAGCGACCTACAATGAGCAGTTCTTC. The full variable domain, with the rest looked up from reference TRBV5-1 and TRBJ2-1, is KAGVTQTPRYLIKTRGQQVTLSCSPISGHRSVSWYQQTPGQGLQFLFEYFSETQRNKGNFPGRFSGRQFSNSRSEMNVSTLELGDSALYLCASSQLATYNEQFFGPGTRLTVL.

The rearrangement uses TRBV6-2 or TRBV6-3 and TRBJ1-5; 7 bases are a match to TRBD1. The length of the CDR3 is 15 residues. Per the germline V gene, CDR1 is MNHEY and CDR2 is SVGEGT. V dropped 5 bases and J dropped 6; count of bases not matched to a gene: 10. The CDR3: CASSITGVPSQPQHF. The DNA for the CDR3 is TGTGCCAGCAGTATTACAGGGGTCCCAAGTCAGCCCCAGCATTTT.

V usage is TRBV6-6 and J usage is TRBJ2-6, with D uncertain. The germline gives CDR1 MNHNY, CDR2 SVGAGI (reference sequence). Trimming left V 6 bases short and J 0 bases short, with 6 bases between. CDR3 length: 14 residues. CDR3 residues: CASRLSSGANVLTF. In DNA form, the CDR3 reads TGTGCCAGCAGGCTGAGCTCTGGGGCCAACGTCCTGACTTTC.

The chain is built from TRBV18 and TRBJ1-1, with 7 nucleotides matching TRBD1. The CDR3 is 16 amino acids. J was trimmed by 1 base and V by 0 bases; bases with no gene match: 5. Germline loops: CDR1 KGHSH, CDR2 LQKENI. In nucleotides, the CDR3 is TGTGCCAGCTCACCACCCCAGGGGGTCTCGAACACTGAAGCTTTCTTT. Its protein product is CASSPPQGVSNTEAFF. Drawing the rest from reference TRBV18 and TRBJ1-1, the complete variable domain is NAGVMQNPRHLVRRRGQEARLRCSPMKGHSHVYWYRQLPEEGLKFMVYLQKENIIDESGMPKERFSAEFPKEGPSILRIQQVVRGDSAAYFCASSPPQGVSNTEAFFGQGTRLTVV.

The chain carries TRBV2 and TRBJ2-1; 12 bases fit TRBD2. J lost 9 bases, V lost 1 base, and 4 bases had no gene match. The CDR3 loop spans 15 amino acids. From germline, CDR1 is SNHLY and CDR2 FYNNEI. In nucleotides, the CDR3 is TGTGCCAGCAGTGAAGGGCTAGCGGGGGGGCGTGAGCAGTTCTTC. Its protein product is CASSEGLAGGREQFF.

The chain employs TRBV19 and TRBJ1-4; the D gene is possibly TRBD1 (5 bases). This CDR3 spans 16 amino acids. The germline V and J ends were trimmed by 3 bases and 7 bases, with 18 bases remaining between them. From germline, CDR1 is LNHDA and CDR2 SQIVND (reference sequence). The CDR3 sequence is CASSIGGGSVGEKLFF. The CDR3 DNA follows: TGTGCCAGTAGTATCGGGGGAGGTTCCGTCGGTGAAAAACTGTTTTTT.

This clone has just one count. The rearrangement joins TRBV19 to TRBJ1-3; D is uncertain. Germline assignment: CDR1 LNHDA and CDR2 SQIVND (reference sequence). The CDR3 length is 15 residues. V was pared by 0 bases and J by 7 bases, with 13 bases between. CDR3 sequence reads: CASSIDPSRLNTIYF. CDR3 coding DNA: TGTGCCAGTAGTATAGATCCCAGCCGTTTGAACACCATATATTTT.

The V and J genes are TRBV7-9 and TRBJ1-6, with 7 bases that match TRBD1. Trimming took 5 bases from V and 7 from J; bases not matched to a gene: 5. Germline V CDR1 and CDR2: SEHNR, FQNEAQ (reference sequence). The CDR3 loop spans 14 amino acids. CDR3 in DNA: TGTGCCAGCAGCGGAGGGGGCGTCAATTCACCCCTCCACTTT. Its translation is CASSGGGVNSPLHF.

This clone came up once. The chain recombines TRBV7-9 with TRBJ2-7; 8 bases match TRBD1. The germline V gene encodes CDR1 SEHNR and CDR2 FQNEAQ (reference sequence). CDR3 length: 14 amino acids. The V segment lost 1 base and the J segment 7 bases; nucleotides outside the gene matches: 6. This CDR3 is CASSLEGDRREQYF. The DNA for the CDR3 is TGTGCCAGCAGCTTAGAGGGGGACAGGCGGGAGCAGTACTTC.

The gene calls are TRBV4-1 and TRBJ2-5, with a possible D match to TRBD2 (6 bases). The germline V gene encodes CDR1 MGHRA and CDR2 YSYEKL. Between the trimmed V and J ends, which lost 7 bases and 4 bases, there was a span of 19 bases. The CDR3 is 15 amino acids. The CDR3 sequence: CASTPGGSLGETQYF. CDR3 sequence (DNA): TGCGCCAGCACCCCTGGGGGGTCCCTCGGAGAGACCCAGTACTTC.

V is TRBV11-2 and J is TRBJ1-1, with a weak D call TRBD1 (5 bases). Per germline, CDR1 SGHAT and CDR2 FQNNGV. This CDR3 has 13 residues. V lost 0 bases to trimming and J lost 8 bases, with 10 bases between them. The CDR3, as DNA: TGTGCCAGCAGCTTAGAAAGGGGAGGGGAAGCTTTCTTT. Amino acid sequence: CASSLERGGEAFF.

V gene TRBV2 combines with J gene TRBJ1-5; D is uncertain. The CDR3 extends over 15 amino acids. Germline loops: CDR1 SNHLY, CDR2 FYNNEI. With 9 bases removed from V and 1 base from J, the gap between germline ends came to 16 bases. The CDR3: CASSIRGMSNQPQHF. For the CDR3, the DNA is TGTGCCAGTTCCATCCGGGGTATGAGCAATCAGCCCCAGCATTTT.

V and J are TRBV20-1 and TRBJ1-2; TRBD1 might be the D (6 bases). The CDR3 sequence is 11 residues long. The V and J ends lost 6 bases and 5 bases respectively, with 10 bases between them. Germline values: CDR1 DFQATT, CDR2 SNEGSKA (reference sequence). The CDR3 spells CSASTGYGYTF. CDR3 nucleotide sequence: TGCAGTGCCTCAACAGGGTATGGCTACACCTTC.

The chain links TRBV3-1 (or the pseudogene TRBV3-2) to TRBJ1-2; the D is unclear. Trimming took 0 bases from V and 4 from J, leaving 18 bases between them. The CDR3 runs to 17 residues. Germline CDR1 reads LGHDT; CDR2 reads YNNKEL (reference sequence). In nucleotides, the CDR3 is TGTGCCAGCAGCCAAGATTCGATTACAGTATTTCTCTATGGCTACACCTTC. It encodes CASSQDSITVFLYGYTF.

This sequence joins TRBV12-5 and TRBJ2-2, with D perhaps TRBD2 (5 bases). The CDR3 is 16 residues long. V was clipped by 5 bases and J by 3 bases, with 16 bases between them. The germline gives CDR1 LGHNT, CDR2 FRNRAP. The CDR3 region has the DNA TGTGCTAGTGGTCTAGCTTCAGACGGGTACACCGGGGAGCTGTTTTTT. Protein product: CASGLASDGYTGELFF.

This rearrangement joins TRBV28 to TRBJ1-3, with a tentative D call TRBD1 (6 bases). V was clipped by 8 bases and J by 0 bases, with 11 bases between them. Germline-derived CDR1 and CDR2 are MDHEN and SYDVKM. CDR3 length equals 14 residues. The CDR3 sequence: CASLDRSSGNTIYF. In nucleotides, the CDR3 is TGTGCCAGCCTTGACAGGAGCTCTGGAAACACCATATATTTT.

The chain links TRBV24-1 to TRBJ2-3; D perhaps matches TRBD2 (5 bases). CDR1 is KGHDR and CDR2 is SFDVKD in the germline V gene. The CDR3 length is 15 residues. V lost 4 bases, J lost 6 bases, and 16 bases lay in between. CDR3 protein: CATSERTLRQDTQYF. As DNA, the CDR3 is TGTGCCACCAGTGAGAGGACTCTCCGGCAGGATACGCAGTATTTT.

The rearrangement joins TRBV9 to TRBJ2-7; D is unresolved. In germline, CDR1 is SGDLS, CDR2 YYNGEE. The V end was cut by 0 bases, the J end by 2 bases, with 12 bases between. This CDR3 contains 15 residues. Written as DNA, the CDR3 is TGTGCCAGCAGCGTAGATCTGGGTTTCACCTACGAGCAGTACTTC. Translating gives CASSVDLGFTYEQYF.

The chain employs TRBV29-1 and TRBJ2-7; D gene unclear. Trimming left V 6 bases short and J 0 bases short, with 15 bases between. The CDR3 loop spans 14 amino acids. Per the germline V gene, CDR1 is SQVTM and CDR2 is ANQGSEA. CDR3 sequence reads: CSVGGSSSSYEQYF. The CDR3 DNA follows: TGCAGCGTGGGCGGAAGCTCTAGCTCCTACGAGCAGTACTTC.

V gene TRBV19 combines with J gene TRBJ2-3, with 7 bases aligning to TRBD2. V was clipped by 9 bases and J by 0 bases; unmatched bases: 15. The CDR3 covers 17 residues. CDR1 and CDR2 (germline): LNHDA, SQIVND (reference sequence). As DNA, the CDR3 is TGTGCCAGCCCCCCCTCGGGGGGACCTTCTAGCACAGATACGCAGTATTTT. Translating it yields CASPPSGGPSSTDTQYF.

This chain uses TRBV2 with TRBJ1-1; D may be TRBD1 (6 bases). Trimming stripped 8 bases from V and 1 base from J, with 11 bases between. This CDR3 has 13 amino acids. In germline, CDR1 is SNHLY, CDR2 FYNNEI. The CDR3 nucleotides read TGTGCCAGCTCTCGGACAGCGAACACTGAAGCTTTCTTT. It encodes CASSRTANTEAFF.

A single count supports this clone. This sequence joins TRBV9 and TRBJ2-5; D is uncertain. The germline V gene has CDR1 SGDLS and CDR2 YYNGEE. The CDR3 consists of 15 residues. With 0 bases removed from V and 2 bases from J, the gap between germline ends came to 11 bases. CDR3 in amino acids: CASSVVPTTQETQYF. CDR3 DNA sequence: TGTGCCAGCAGCGTAGTACCCACAACACAAGAGACCCAGTACTTC.

V and J are TRBV5-1 and TRBJ2-3, with TRBD1 identical over 7 bases. From germline, CDR1 is SGHRS and CDR2 YFSETQ. J was trimmed by 1 base and V by 4 bases; bases with no gene match: 6. The CDR3 covers 15 residues. CDR3 residues: CASSIRQGGTDTQYF. The CDR3 nucleotides read TGCGCCAGCAGCATCCGACAGGGTGGCACAGATACGCAGTATTTT.

CDR3 sequence: CASSFPIPPQAFF. In DNA, the CDR3 is TGTGCCAGCAGCTTCCCGATACCCCCCCAAGCTTTCTTT. This chain uses TRBV7-8 with TRBJ1-1; D not certain. The CDR3 consists of 13 residues. Per the germline V gene, CDR1 is SGHVS and CDR2 is FQNEAQ. V was trimmed by 3 bases and J by 9 bases, leaving 14 bases between them.

The gene calls are TRBV13 and TRBJ1-1; D may be TRBD1 (6 bases). Trimming took off 3 bases at V and 4 bases at J, with 15 bases between the two ends. The CDR3 spans 15 residues. Germline loops: CDR1 PRHDT, CDR2 FYEKMQ (reference sequence). For the CDR3, the DNA is TGTGCCAGCAGCTTCGGGGGCGGGGGGCGCACTGAAGCTTTCTTT. Translating it yields CASSFGGGGRTEAFF.

This clone was seen repeatedly, ten times or more. This chain joins TRBV5-4 and TRBJ1-2, with D possibly being TRBD1 (5 bases). Germline V lookup: CDR1 SGHNT, CDR2 YYREEE (reference sequence). The CDR3 runs 13 residues. Between the trimmed V and J ends, which lost 2 bases and 8 bases, there was a span of 13 bases. This chain's CDR3 is CASSFYGGRGYTF. In DNA form, the CDR3 reads TGTGCCAGCAGCTTTTACGGGGGTCGGGGCTACACCTTC.